The rows below give T cell receptor beta chains drawn from one sample of a study of T cell changes during pregnancy in multiple sclerosis. This table comes from immunoSEQ multiplex PCR, and its TCRdb copy is limited to in-frame clones, with some not included. The table has fewer than 65,000 clones, 94% seen once. The input for sequencing was CD4+ T cells from peripheral blood mononuclear cells, taken in the third trimester of pregnancy. These receptors originate from a female donor with multiple sclerosis, enrolled in a pregnancy study. CDR3s leave out the opening cysteine and the closing phenylalanine or tryptophan. The size of a clone is reported for some rows only, either as once, few or many, or as a class for expanded clones.

V gene: TRBV21-1
clone size: NA
CDR3 protein: ASSKGSQGAGWNTEAF

V gene: TRBV6-5
clone size: NA
CDR3 protein: ASSYSASGASYEQY

V gene: TRBV10-3
clone size: NA
CDR3 protein: AISSTTANSPLH

V gene: TRBV5-1
clone size: NA
CDR3 protein: ASSLGDSGNTIY

V gene: TRBV10-1
clone size: NA
CDR3 protein: ASKRLSSGIYNEQF

V gene: TRBV9
clone size: NA
CDR3 protein: ASSKSRSNDGGDTQY

V gene: TRBV7-3
clone size: NA
CDR3 protein: ASSYAGTGGSYGYT

V gene: TRBV18
clone size: NA
CDR3 protein: ASSTGVGNQPQH

V gene: TRBV5-1
clone size: NA
CDR3 protein: ASSGTPGVPEAF

V gene: TRBV7-7
clone size: NA
CDR3 protein: ASSLIGQGAETQY

V gene: TRBV5-5
clone size: once
CDR3 protein: ASSLTGTNTGELF

V gene: TRBV19
clone size: NA
CDR3 protein: ATGTSGNVDTQY

V gene: TRBV6-4
clone size: NA
CDR3 protein: ASSARQVGNTGELF

V gene: TRBV5-1
clone size: NA
CDR3 protein: ASSFFTSNEQY

V gene: TRBV10-3
clone size: NA
CDR3 protein: AISDRADQPQH

V gene: TRBV7-8
clone size: NA
CDR3 protein: ASSSRPGEIRYEQY

V gene: TRBV7-3
clone size: few
CDR3 protein: ASSLTGGDTEAF

V gene: TRBV27
clone size: NA
CDR3 protein: ASRPGDRDYGYT

V gene: TRBV5-4
clone size: NA
CDR3 protein: ASSIRDRGTQETQY

V gene: TRBV7-9
clone size: NA
CDR3 protein: ASSPPGVTDTQY

V gene: TRBV4-3
clone size: NA
CDR3 protein: ASSQEAFVGELF

V gene: TRBV6-1
clone size: NA
CDR3 protein: ASRYNRDRDEQF

V gene: TRBV6-1
clone size: NA
CDR3 protein: ASSGSSGRPQETQY

V gene: TRBV7-3
clone size: NA
CDR3 protein: ASSFRQGAPIQY

V gene: TRBV6-1
clone size: NA
CDR3 protein: ASSVRGEFNSPLH

V gene: TRBV30
clone size: NA
CDR3 protein: ACKRGASTDTQY

V gene: TRBV9
clone size: NA
CDR3 protein: ASSTSTGYNSPLH

V gene: TRBV5-1
clone size: NA
CDR3 protein: ASRFGTGGRDTEAF

V gene: TRBV5-1
clone size: NA
CDR3 protein: ASSPGLAGGPHTDTQY

V gene: TRBV10-3
clone size: NA
CDR3 protein: AISVTSGIHEQF

V gene: TRBV5-4
clone size: NA
CDR3 protein: ASSLRLAGVSDTQY

V gene: TRBV6-5
clone size: NA
CDR3 protein: ASTPWGGRDEQF

V gene: TRBV7-8
clone size: NA
CDR3 protein: ASSLVPDQGYEQY

V gene: TRBV30
clone size: NA
CDR3 protein: AWSDVPGGPTDTQY

V gene: TRBV7-2
clone size: NA
CDR3 protein: ASSLARFSTGQETQY

V gene: TRBV12-5
clone size: once
CDR3 protein: ASGLEQGPGANVLT

V gene: TRBV2
clone size: NA
CDR3 protein: ASSPPGQGAYEQY

V gene: TRBV18
clone size: NA
CDR3 protein: ASSPMKRGSYNEQF

V gene: TRBV10-3
clone size: NA
CDR3 protein: AISVRDSSYEQY

V gene: TRBV7-9
clone size: NA
CDR3 protein: ASSSFRQGGNRPQH

V gene: TRBV7-2
clone size: NA
CDR3 protein: ASSSDGRQETQY